This entry describes one T cell receptor beta chain. Its matching antigen is unknown. In germline, CDR1 is SEHNR, CDR2 FQNEAQ (reference sequence). This CDR3 is built from 14 residues. V was shortened by 0 bases and J by 4 bases, with 9 bases between the two germline ends. The data stem from a study of T-cell memory formation after mild COVID-19. Study context: Most TCR clusters belonged to a single donor. Notes on the study in general: The SARS-CoV-2 specificity of second-wave clones reaching peak at day 37 remained unverified.

MiXCR, run by TCRdb on the 5' RACE reads, gives a single entry per CDR3 protein. The profile shows 300,000 to 400,000 distinct CDR3 sequences, 15% to 20% of them singletons. This clonotype was obtained from a man aged 18 to 30 who had mild COVID-19 (a few samples of this study predate the infection). Cell type and time point are not known. Sequencing was done on a sample of PBMCs or a T cell subset sorted from them (not recorded which). V and J are TRBV7-9 and TRBJ1-2, with D unclear. CDR3 protein: CASSLAGRFYGYTF. CDR3 coding DNA: TGTGCCAGCAGCTTAGCAGGGCGGTTCTATGGCTACACCTTC.